The 32 T cell receptor beta chains below were found in one sample sequenced in a study of CD8 T cells in ankylosing spondylitis. TCRdb fed the 5' RACE reads into MiXCR, producing one record per CDR3 protein. The sample includes roughly 230,000 distinct CDR3 sequences, roughly a tenth of them seen just once. The specimen was blood, either unsorted or a sorted T cell fraction (not recorded which). The receptors come from a male donor with ankylosing spondylitis or in good health (not recorded which).

Ten or more counts support this clonotype. The rearrangement uses TRBV5-5 and TRBJ2-5; D may match TRBD1 or TRBD2 (5 bases each). CDR3 length: 14 amino acids. Germline assignment: CDR1 SGHKS and CDR2 YYEKEE (reference sequence). The V gene lost 1 base and the J gene lost 1 base, with 8 bases spanning the gap. Here the CDR3 reads CASSLWDGQETQYF. CDR3 nucleotide sequence: TGTGCCAGCAGCTTGTGGGACGGCCAAGAGACCCAGTACTTC.

This chain links TRBV5-4 with TRBJ2-3; D ambiguous. Germline values: CDR1 SGHNT, CDR2 YYREEE (reference sequence). Trimming took 4 bases from V and 1 from J, leaving 16 bases between them. This CDR3 comprises 16 residues. The CDR3 sequence: CASSTRDPTRTDTQYF. The CDR3 DNA reads TGTGCCAGCAGCACCCGCGACCCAACCCGCACAGATACGCAGTATTTT.

The J gene is TRBJ1-2, the V gene TRBV4-1; D gene unclear. The CDR3 has 15 residues. The V end lost 0 bases, the J end lost 4 bases, and 12 bases lay between the germline ends. CDR1 and CDR2 (germline): MGHRA, YSYEKL. CDR3 residues: CASSQELGGSYGYTF. DNA for the CDR3: TGCGCCAGCAGCCAAGAATTGGGAGGCAGCTATGGCTACACCTTC.

This clonotype was detected many times. The chain joins TRBV18 to TRBJ2-7, with D perhaps TRBD2 (6 bases). CDR1 is KGHSH, CDR2 LQKENI, per germline. Trimming took off 3 bases at V and 3 bases at J, with 12 bases between the two ends. The CDR3 covers 14 residues. The CDR3 loop reads CASSPEGVLYEQYF. The CDR3 DNA follows: TGTGCCAGCTCACCGGAGGGAGTCCTCTACGAGCAGTACTTC.

The genes are TRBV12-3 or TRBV12-4 and TRBJ2-7; D might be TRBD2 (5 bases). V lost 6 bases, J lost 0 bases, and 12 bases lay in between. This CDR3 is 14 amino acids long. The CDR3 DNA sequence: TGTGCCAGCAGAGACGGCGGGTCCTCCTACGAGCAGTACTTC. Translation: CASRDGGSSYEQYF.

This clonotype appeared many times. V gene TRBV3-1 combines with J gene TRBJ1-5, with D hard to call. Deletions cut 1 base from V and 1 base from J, with 5 bases between. CDR3 length: 14 residues. Germline CDR1 is LGHDT and CDR2 is YNNKEL (reference sequence). Here the CDR3 reads CASSQAGSNQPQHF. The CDR3 DNA reads as TGTGCCAGCAGCCAAGCCGGGAGCAATCAGCCCCAGCATTTT.

This clonotype was seen many times. This chain uses TRBV25-1 with TRBJ1-2, with 11 bases lining up with TRBD1. With 2 bases clipped from V and 8 bases from J, the junction kept 7 bases outside the gene matches. Germline V gene data show CDR1 as MGHDK and CDR2 as SYGVNS. The CDR3 is 15 amino acids. As DNA, the CDR3 is TGTGCCAGCAGTGAAAGGACAGGGGGCGTGAGAGGCTACACCTTC. It encodes CASSERTGGVRGYTF.

This clonotype was seen repeatedly, ten times or more. V usage is TRBV20-1 and J usage is TRBJ2-3; possible D gene TRBD1, 6 bases. There are 14 residues in the CDR3. The V and J ends lost 1 base and 2 bases respectively, with 10 bases between them. Germline V gene data show CDR1 as DFQATT and CDR2 as SNEGSKA (reference sequence). The CDR3 DNA reads TGCAGTGCTAGAGTAGGGGGTAACACAGATACGCAGTATTTT. It yields the protein CSARVGGNTDTQYF.

This clonotype has at least ten counts. The V call is TRBV5-1, the J call TRBJ2-1; D might be TRBD1 (5 bases). The CDR3 contains 13 residues. Trimming removed 4 bases from V and 6 bases from J, with 11 bases in between. Germline loops: CDR1 SGHRS, CDR2 YFSETQ. CDR3 nucleotide sequence: TGCGCCAGCAGCACTCACCAGGGCAATGAGCAGTTCTTC. Protein product: CASSTHQGNEQFF.

This clonotype was found many times. The gene calls are TRBV7-7 and TRBJ2-2; possible D gene TRBD1, 6 bases. From germline, CDR1 is SSHAT and CDR2 FNYEAQ (reference sequence). The V and J ends lost 5 bases and 0 bases respectively, with 16 bases between them. The CDR3 has 17 residues. CDR3 residues: CASSRQRQAANTGELFF. DNA of the CDR3: TGTGCCAGCAGCCGCCAGAGACAGGCCGCGAACACCGGGGAGCTGTTTTTT.

This clonotype was detected only a few times. The CDR3 loop reads CAWRPKLATYEQYF. Here the CDR3 DNA reads TGTGCCTGGCGTCCTAAGCTAGCGACGTACGAGCAGTACTTC. The chain uses TRBV30 and TRBJ2-7; the D gene is possibly TRBD2 (6 bases). The CDR3 is 14 amino acids. Deletions cut 5 bases from V and 4 bases from J, with 18 bases between. The germline V gene encodes CDR1 GTSNPN and CDR2 SVGIG (reference sequence).

This clonotype was seen many times. The chain combines TRBV9 with TRBJ2-5; no reliable D call. Germline V lookup: CDR1 SGDLS, CDR2 YYNGEE. The CDR3 runs to 12 residues. V was shortened by 3 bases and J by 3 bases, with 6 bases between the two germline ends. The CDR3 coding sequence is TGTGCCAGCAGCGGGAGAGAAGAGACCCAGTACTTC. It codes for CASSGREETQYF.

This clonotype was counted at least ten times. V gene TRBV15 combines with J gene TRBJ2-3, with 7 nucleotides matching TRBD2. The J segment lost 0 bases and the V segment lost 2 bases, leaving 11 bases of the junction unmatched. CDR3 size: 18 residues. Per the germline V gene, CDR1 is LNHNV and CDR2 is YYDKDF (reference sequence). This CDR3 is CATSRRRGGSSSTDTQYF. The CDR3 DNA reads as TGTGCCACCAGCAGACGGCGGGGCGGGAGCTCTAGCACAGATACGCAGTATTTT.

This clonotype was counted at least ten times. The rearrangement uses TRBV10-3 and TRBJ2-5, with TRBD2 identical over 8 bases. Germline CDR1 ENHRY, CDR2 SYGVKD. This CDR3 is 19 amino acids long. The ends lost 0 bases at V and 2 bases at J; junction bases unmatched: 14. CDR3 nucleotide sequence: TGTGCCATCAGTGAGTCGGAGGGAGCGGGGGACCTCTCTCAAGAGACCCAGTACTTC. It encodes CAISESEGAGDLSQETQYF.

The rearrangement uses TRBV5-5 and TRBJ1-3; D may be TRBD1 (5 bases). Deletions cut 0 bases from V and 3 bases from J, with 10 bases between. This CDR3 comprises 15 residues. CDR1 is SGHKS, CDR2 YYEKEE, per germline (reference sequence). In nucleotides, the CDR3 is TGTGCCAGCAGCTTGGAGGCAGGGAATGGAAACACCATATATTTT. Its protein is CASSLEAGNGNTIYF.

V is TRBV7-9 and J is TRBJ1-1, with D hard to call. CDR1 and CDR2 (germline): SEHNR, FQNEAQ (reference sequence). The CDR3 covers 14 residues. The germline V and J ends were trimmed by 5 bases and 2 bases, with 12 bases remaining between them. The CDR3: CASSPALFNTEAFF. CDR3 DNA sequence: TGTGCCAGCAGCCCGGCACTATTCAACACTGAAGCTTTCTTT.

This clonotype was detected a few times. CDR3 residues: CASSRGSGELFF. CDR3 nucleotides: TGTGCCAGCAGCCGAGGATCCGGGGAGCTGTTTTTT. The chain joins TRBV3-1 to TRBJ2-2; no firm D call. V was pared by 4 bases and J by 6 bases, with 6 bases between. The CDR3 runs to 12 residues. The germline gives CDR1 LGHDT, CDR2 YNNKEL (reference sequence).

In this sample, this clonotype turned up many times. The rearrangement links TRBV20-1 to TRBJ2-7; maybe TRBD2 (6 bases). V was trimmed by 2 bases and J by 3 bases, leaving 11 bases between them. CDR3 length equals 13 residues. Germline V gene sequence: CDR1 DFQATT, CDR2 SNEGSKA (reference sequence). CDR3 residues: CSARIGRSYEQYF. The CDR3, as DNA: TGCAGTGCTAGAATCGGGAGAAGCTACGAGCAGTACTTC.

The chain uses TRBV30 and TRBJ2-1; D is perhaps TRBD2 (5 bases). This CDR3 comprises 13 residues. In germline, CDR1 is GTSNPN, CDR2 SVGIG (reference sequence). Trimming took 0 bases from V and 9 from J, leaving 12 bases between them. The CDR3: CAWSVRGRGEQFF. CDR3 DNA sequence: TGTGCCTGGAGTGTTCGGGGTCGTGGTGAGCAGTTCTTC.

In this sample, this clonotype turned up many times. The chain employs TRBV12-3 or TRBV12-4 and TRBJ2-3, with 10 bases fitting TRBD1. The CDR3 loop spans 16 amino acids. The J segment lost 5 bases and the V segment lost 6 bases, leaving 11 bases of the junction unmatched. CDR3 bases: TGTGCCAGCAGCCCCCAGGACAGGGGGTTTAGAGATACGCAGTATTTT. Encoded protein: CASSPQDRGFRDTQYF.

This clonotype was picked up many times. The J gene is TRBJ2-3, the V gene TRBV20-1, with 7 bases fitting TRBD2. Per the germline V gene, CDR1 is DFQATT and CDR2 is SNEGSKA (reference sequence). CDR3 size: 15 residues. Losses at the gene ends were 6 bases for V and 7 bases for J; bases not matched to a gene: 16. The chain's CDR3 is CSAAFSGSGHHTQYF. CDR3 nucleotides: TGCAGTGCCGCCTTTAGCGGGTCGGGGCATCATACGCAGTATTTT.

V gene TRBV2 combines with J gene TRBJ1-1; D unclear. The germline V gene encodes CDR1 SNHLY and CDR2 FYNNEI. V gave up 4 bases and J gave up 1 base, with 7 bases separating them. CDR3 length: 13 amino acids. CDR3 bases: TGTGCCAGCAGTGGAGAGTCGAACACTGAAGCTTTCTTT. Translation: CASSGESNTEAFF.

The sample holds many counts of this clonotype. This chain links TRBV30 with TRBJ1-2; D ambiguous. The germline V and J ends were trimmed by 2 bases and 0 bases, with 13 bases remaining between them. CDR1 is GTSNPN and CDR2 is SVGIG in the germline V gene (reference sequence). The CDR3 runs 15 residues. The CDR3 region is CAWSTGIGANYGYTF. The CDR3 DNA sequence: TGTGCCTGGAGTACGGGTATAGGAGCTAACTATGGCTACACCTTC.

This clonotype was counted at least ten times. The genes are TRBV11-1 and TRBJ2-1, with 10 bases that match TRBD2. V lost 2 bases, J lost 6 bases, and 7 bases stayed unmatched. Germline V gene lookup returns CDR1 SGHAT and CDR2 FQDESV (reference sequence). The CDR3 consists of 16 residues. CDR3 DNA sequence: TGTGCCAGCAGCTTAAGTCTAGCGGGAGCCGCCAATGAGCAGTTCTTC. Residues: CASSLSLAGAANEQFF.

This clonotype has a count of ten or more. The V gene is TRBV24-1, the J gene TRBJ2-5; D is possibly TRBD2 (5 bases). CDR3 length equals 12 residues. The V gene's germline CDR1 is KGHDR and CDR2 SFDVKD. Trimming shortened V by 2 bases and J by 7 bases, and 7 bases separated the two germline ends. CDR3 coding DNA: TGTGCCACCAGTGATTATGAGGGGACCCAGTACTTC. Its translation: CATSDYEGTQYF.

This sequence joins TRBV7-2 and TRBJ1-6; tentatively, D is TRBD1 (5 bases). Germline values: CDR1 SGHTA, CDR2 FQGNSA. The CDR3 totals 16 residues. The ends were cut back, 2 bases at V and 8 bases at J, with 16 bases in the middle. CDR3 in DNA: TGTGCCAGCAGCTTAAGGGCAAGGCAGGGAGATTCACCCCTCCACTTT. Residues: CASSLRARQGDSPLHF.

This clonotype occurred many times. The chain employs TRBV4-1 and TRBJ2-5, with 7 bases that match TRBD2. The length of the CDR3 is 16 residues. With 4 bases clipped from V and 2 bases from J, the junction kept 10 bases outside the gene matches. Germline V CDR1 and CDR2: MGHRA, YSYEKL. For the CDR3, the DNA is TGCGCCAGCAGCCTTGAGCAAGGGACTAAACAAGAGACCCAGTACTTC. Translation gives CASSLEQGTKQETQYF.

This clonotype was counted only a few times. The rearrangement joins TRBV7-6 to TRBJ2-1; 8 nucleotides align to TRBD1. Looked up from germline, CDR1 is SGHVS and CDR2 is FNYEAQ. The CDR3 totals 16 residues. V lost 2 bases and J lost 2; bases outside the gene matches: 5. In DNA, the CDR3 is TGTGCCAGCAGCTTAAATCCGGGACAGGCCTACAATGAGCAGTTCTTC. Its translation: CASSLNPGQAYNEQFF.

This sequence joins TRBV15 and TRBJ2-3; D unclear. CDR3 length equals 16 residues. Germline lookup yields CDR1 LNHNV and CDR2 YYDKDF (reference sequence). V dropped 5 bases and J dropped 0 bases, with 15 bases sitting between them. As DNA, the CDR3 is TGTGCCACCAGCGGCAAGGACGGAGAAAGCACAGATACGCAGTATTTT. Its translation: CATSGKDGESTDTQYF.

The V call is TRBV20-1, the J call TRBJ2-7, with a possible D match to TRBD1 (6 bases). Trimming pared 2 bases from V and 6 bases from J, leaving 20 bases between. Germline loops: CDR1 DFQATT, CDR2 SNEGSKA (reference sequence). CDR3 length: 15 amino acids. Here the CDR3 DNA reads TGCAGTGCTAGAAAGGGGGTGGGCCAAACTGTCGAGCAGTACTTC. Translated, it gives CSARKGVGQTVEQYF.

This clonotype was recorded many times. This chain links TRBV7-9 with TRBJ1-1, with TRBD1 as a possible D gene (5 bases). The length of the CDR3 is 14 residues. CDR1 is SEHNR, CDR2 FQNEAQ, per germline (reference sequence). V was trimmed by 5 bases and J by 6 bases, leaving 16 bases between them. The CDR3 region is CASSLSGGSAEAFF. The CDR3 nucleotides read TGTGCCAGCAGCCTCTCTGGGGGGAGCGCTGAAGCTTTCTTT.

At least ten counts were recorded for this clonotype. V gene TRBV4-2 combines with J gene TRBJ1-2, with a weak D call TRBD1 (6 bases). V shed 6 bases and J shed 6 bases, with 17 bases lying between them. This CDR3 has 14 amino acids. In germline, CDR1 is LGHNA, CDR2 YNFKEQ. The CDR3 DNA follows: TGTGCCAGCAGTCCTTTTACAGGGAGGGATGGCTACACCTTC. Translating gives CASSPFTGRDGYTF.